A selection of T cell receptor beta chains follows, all from one sample in a study of identical twins. Via MiXCR, TCRdb re-called the 5' RACE reads, giving one row per CDR3 protein. Among 200,000 to 250,000 distinct CDR3 sequences, over 12% were seen once, and the ten largest hold 7% to 9%. The sample was memory (CD45RO+) T cells sorted from blood. All receptors derive from a woman aged 18-29 years in good health. The CDR3 runs from the conserved cysteine through the conserved F or W. Each record gives: D gene, V gene, J gene, clone size, CDR3 DNA, CDR3 protein. D genes are given only for firm matches. Some rows have no size entry. The others give once, few or many, or a class for an expanded clone.

d_call: NA; v_call: TRBV20-1; j_call: TRBJ2-1; clone_size: few; cdr3_nt: TGCAGTGCTAGAGCGGGAGCGCCAGCAAAGGAGCAGTTCTTC; cdr3_aa: CSARAGAPAKEQFF
d_call: NA; v_call: TRBV4-3; j_call: TRBJ1-1; clone_size: few; cdr3_nt: TGCGCCAGCAGCCAAAACGCGAGACCGGCCACGAACACTGAAGCTTTCTTT; cdr3_aa: CASSQNARPATNTEAFF
d_call: TRBD1; v_call: TRBV25-1; j_call: TRBJ1-6; clone_size: NA; cdr3_nt: TGTGCCAGCAGCCGGACAGGGAAAAATTCACCCCTCCACTTT; cdr3_aa: CASSRTGKNSPLHF
d_call: NA; v_call: TRBV7-9; j_call: TRBJ2-6; clone_size: few; cdr3_nt: TGTGCCAGCAGCCCCCTCAGTGGGGCCAACGTCCTGACTTTC; cdr3_aa: CASSPLSGANVLTF
d_call: NA; v_call: TRBV20-1; j_call: TRBJ2-7; clone_size: few; cdr3_nt: TGCAGTGCTAGAGATCGAAGAGGGGATCCCTACGAGCAGTACTTC; cdr3_aa: CSARDRRGDPYEQYF
d_call: NA; v_call: TRBV7-9; j_call: TRBJ2-1; clone_size: few; cdr3_nt: TGTGCCAGCAGCTTCTCAGGGGTCCGTGACAATGAGCAGTTCTTC; cdr3_aa: CASSFSGVRDNEQFF
d_call: TRBD1; v_call: TRBV12-5; j_call: TRBJ1-5; clone_size: NA; cdr3_nt: TGTGCTAGTGGTTTGTCGACAGGGGGTAATCAGCCCCAGCATTTT; cdr3_aa: CASGLSTGGNQPQHF
d_call: NA; v_call: TRBV19; j_call: TRBJ1-5; clone_size: few; cdr3_nt: TGTGCCAGTAGTAACCTCGGGAGTGGAGGGCAGCCCCAGCATTTT; cdr3_aa: CASSNLGSGGQPQHF
d_call: NA; v_call: TRBV27; j_call: TRBJ1-1; clone_size: NA; cdr3_nt: TGTGCCAGCAGCAGTAACACTGAAGCTTTCTTT; cdr3_aa: CASSSNTEAFF
d_call: TRBD2; v_call: TRBV10-2; j_call: TRBJ2-1; clone_size: few; cdr3_nt: TGCGCCAGCAGTGAGTCGGCTAGCGGGGGTATCTTTGGGGAGTTCTTC; cdr3_aa: CASSESASGGIFGEFF
d_call: NA; v_call: TRBV12-3/TRBV12-4; j_call: TRBJ1-2; clone_size: NA; cdr3_nt: TGTGCCAGCAGTCCTCAGTACAGGGCTGGCTACACCTTC; cdr3_aa: CASSPQYRAGYTF
d_call: NA; v_call: TRBV20-1; j_call: TRBJ1-4; clone_size: NA; cdr3_nt: TGCAGTGCCCGACAGTTCGCTGAAAAACTGTTTTTT; cdr3_aa: CSARQFAEKLFF
d_call: NA; v_call: TRBV5-1; j_call: TRBJ1-4; clone_size: many; cdr3_nt: TGCGCCAGCAGCTTGAAGGGCCAGGATGAAAAACTGTTTTTT; cdr3_aa: CASSLKGQDEKLFF
d_call: NA; v_call: TRBV7-2; j_call: TRBJ2-1; clone_size: NA; cdr3_nt: TGTGCCAGCAGCTTATTAAGTCCGAGACAGAATTACAATGAGCAGTTCTTC; cdr3_aa: CASSLLSPRQNYNEQFF